This T cell receptor beta chain is from a study of graft-versus-host responses after intestinal transplantation. Study information: As for transplant type, recipients had multivisceral, liver-intestinal, or isolated intestinal grafts.

Sequencing was performed with immunoSEQ multiplex PCR; in TCRdb, only in-frame clones are kept and a portion is missing. There are around 16,000 clones in the sample; 70% to 90% occur only once, and roughly 6.6% lies in the top ten. Worth noting for this clone: Its target is unknown.

General observations from the study: The recipient marrow held GvH clones, and some of them showed up first in ileum or blood. Circulating GvH clone levels at their peak were associated with HvG declines (early post-transplant). High graft-versus-host to host-versus-graft clonal ratios were seen in allografts of patients with graft-donor T cell macrochimerism.

Trimming at V came to 7 bases and at J to 0 bases, leaving 6 bases not matched to a gene. Germline CDR1 is MDHEN and CDR2 is SYDVKM. CDR3 length: 14 amino acids. Material: bone marrow, obtained approximately 120 days after intestinal transplantation. The chain carries TRBV28 and TRBJ2-7; 7 nucleotides match TRBD1. This clonotype originated in a human patient who received an intestinal transplant, so some T cells may come from the graft donor. CDR3 sequence (DNA): TGTGCCAGCACCGCGACAGGGCTCTCCTACGAGCAGTACTTC. This gives the protein CASTATGLSYEQYF.